Following are 4 T cell receptor beta chains from one sample sequenced in a study of immune cell composition in non-small cell lung cancer (dated by TCRdb to 2016 to 2017). Normal lung samples were non-adjacent lung tissue taken as far from the tumour as possible, at least 3 cm away, from the same patient. The library was made by the immunoSEQ multiplex PCR assay. In its TCRdb copy, this immuneACCESS table keeps in-frame sequences only and misses some clones. Where compared with another copy, unresolved V genes explain less than half of these, and the others have no known cause. The sample profile shows several thousand clones; about 74% of them were found once. Of the sample, 6.3% is held by the ten largest clones. Sequenced: non-adjacent lung tissue. The receptors were gathered from a human donor with non-small cell lung cancer.

This clone was seen more than once but under ten times. The chain links TRBV5-6 to TRBJ2-7; TRBD1 aligns across 9 bases. Germline-derived CDR1 and CDR2 are SGHDT and YYEEEE. J lost 2 bases, V lost 4 bases, and 1 base had no gene match. There are 13 residues in the CDR3. The chain's CDR3 is CASSRQGAYEQYF. CDR3 sequence (DNA): TGTGCCAGCAGCCGACAGGGGGCCTACGAGCAGTACTTC. The whole variable domain, filled in from reference TRBV5-6 and TRBJ2-7, reads DAGVTQSPTHLIKTRGQQVTLRCSPKSGHDTVSWYQQALGQGPQFIFQYYEEEERQRGNFPDRFSGHQFPNYSSELNVNALLLGDSALYLCASSRQGAYEQYFGPGTRLTVT.

This clone was observed a handful of times. V and J are TRBV11-2 and TRBJ2-7; a weak D match, TRBD1 (7 bases). Germline V gives CDR1 SGHAT, CDR2 FQNNGV. This CDR3 has 15 residues. Trimming stripped 0 bases from V and 4 bases from J, with 13 bases between. The CDR3 coding sequence is TGTGCCAGCAGCTTAGATCAGGGGGGACGTTACGAGCAGTACTTC. Protein sequence: CASSLDQGGRYEQYF.

In its sample, this clone was seen a few times. V is TRBV7-8 and J is TRBJ2-7, with unresolved D. The ends were cut back, 2 bases at V and 3 bases at J, with 17 bases in the middle. CDR3 length: 16 amino acids. Germline-derived CDR1 and CDR2 are SGHVS and FQNEAQ. CDR3 loop: CASSLMLEQNHYEQYF. The CDR3 DNA reads TGTGCCAGCAGCTTAATGTTAGAACAGAACCACTACGAGCAGTACTTC.

This sequence joins TRBV19 and TRBJ1-1; no definite D call. CDR1 and CDR2 from the germline V gene are LNHDA and SQIVND (reference sequence). This CDR3 region has 14 residues. V was pared by 3 bases and J by 4 bases, with 12 bases between. CDR3 sequence: CASSIRTRGTEAFF. DNA for the CDR3: TGTGCCAGTAGTATCCGAACTCGGGGCACTGAAGCTTTCTTT.